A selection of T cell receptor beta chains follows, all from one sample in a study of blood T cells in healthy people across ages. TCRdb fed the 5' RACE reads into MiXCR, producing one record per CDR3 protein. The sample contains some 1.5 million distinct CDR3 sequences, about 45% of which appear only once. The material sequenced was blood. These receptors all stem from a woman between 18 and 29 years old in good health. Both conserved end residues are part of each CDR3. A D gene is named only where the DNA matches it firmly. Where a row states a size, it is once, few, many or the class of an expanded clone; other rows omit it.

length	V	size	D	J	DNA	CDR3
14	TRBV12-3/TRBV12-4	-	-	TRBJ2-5	TGTGCCAGCAGTCTTCCCTGGGGTCTTCGGCAGCAGTACTTC	CASSLPWGLRQQYF
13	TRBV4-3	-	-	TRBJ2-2	TGCGCCAGCGGCCAAGATGGCACCGGGGAGCTGTTTTTT	CASGQDGTGELFF
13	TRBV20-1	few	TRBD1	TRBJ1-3	TGCAGTGCTGGGACAGGGACGGGAAACACCATATATTTT	CSAGTGTGNTIYF
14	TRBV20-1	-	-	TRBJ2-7	TGCAGTGCTAGAACCGTGACAGGATCCTACGAGCAGTACTTC	CSARTVTGSYEQYF
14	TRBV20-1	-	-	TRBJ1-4	TGCAGTGCTCTTGGGGGATCAGCTAATGAAAAACTGTTTTTT	CSALGGSANEKLFF
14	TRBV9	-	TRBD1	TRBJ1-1	TGTGCCAGCAGCGTAGAGGCAGGGGGAACTGAAGCTTTCTTT	CASSVEAGGTEAFF
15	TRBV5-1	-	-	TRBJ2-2	TGCGCCAGCAGCTTGCCCGGGATGAACACCGGGGAGCTGTTTTTT	CASSLPGMNTGELFF
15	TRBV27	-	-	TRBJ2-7	TGTGCCAGCAGAGGGACTGCAGCGGCTTCCTACGAGCAGTACTTC	CASRGTAAASYEQYF
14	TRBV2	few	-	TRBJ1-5	TGTGCCAGCAGTCCTCCAGGGTTCAATCAGCCCCAGCATTTT	CASSPPGFNQPQHF
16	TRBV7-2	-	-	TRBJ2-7	TGTGCCAGCAGCTTAGTTACGCGACAGCCCCCCTACGAGCAGTACTTC	CASSLVTRQPPYEQYF
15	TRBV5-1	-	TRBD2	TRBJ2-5	TGCGCCAGCAGCTTGGTAGCTAGCGGGGAAGAGACCCAGTACTTC	CASSLVASGEETQYF
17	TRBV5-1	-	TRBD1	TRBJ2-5	TGCGCCAGCAGCTCCCACTACGACAGGGAAAAGTACAATGAGCAGTACTTC	CASSSHYDREKYNEQYF
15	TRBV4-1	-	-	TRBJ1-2	TGCGCCAGCAGCCAGGAATGGGTAGCTAACTATGGCTACACCTTC	CASSQEWVANYGYTF
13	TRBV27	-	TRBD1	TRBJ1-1	TGTGCCAGCAAGGGACAGGGGGCCCCTGAAGCTTTCTTT	CASKGQGAPEAFF
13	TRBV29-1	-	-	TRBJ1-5	TGCAGCGTTGAACAAATTAGCAATCAGCCCCAGCATTTT	CSVEQISNQPQHF
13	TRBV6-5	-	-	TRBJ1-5	TGTGCCAGCAGTCCCGAACACAATCAGCCCCAGCATTTT	CASSPEHNQPQHF
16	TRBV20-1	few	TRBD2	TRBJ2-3	TGCAGTGCTAGAACTATCGGGACTACTGCCCCAGATACGCAGTATTTT	CSARTIGTTAPDTQYF
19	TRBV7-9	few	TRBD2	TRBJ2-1	TGTGCCAGCAGCTCCTCACAGGTTTTACTAGCGGGAGGTCTGGGTGAGCAGTTCTTC	CASSSSQVLLAGGLGEQFF
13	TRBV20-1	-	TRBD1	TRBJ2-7	TGCAGTGTCTCCCACAGGGGAACCTACGAGCAGTACTTC	CSVSHRGTYEQYF
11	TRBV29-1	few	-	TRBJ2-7	TGCAGCGTTGAACAAGCCTACGAGCAGTACTTC	CSVEQAYEQYF